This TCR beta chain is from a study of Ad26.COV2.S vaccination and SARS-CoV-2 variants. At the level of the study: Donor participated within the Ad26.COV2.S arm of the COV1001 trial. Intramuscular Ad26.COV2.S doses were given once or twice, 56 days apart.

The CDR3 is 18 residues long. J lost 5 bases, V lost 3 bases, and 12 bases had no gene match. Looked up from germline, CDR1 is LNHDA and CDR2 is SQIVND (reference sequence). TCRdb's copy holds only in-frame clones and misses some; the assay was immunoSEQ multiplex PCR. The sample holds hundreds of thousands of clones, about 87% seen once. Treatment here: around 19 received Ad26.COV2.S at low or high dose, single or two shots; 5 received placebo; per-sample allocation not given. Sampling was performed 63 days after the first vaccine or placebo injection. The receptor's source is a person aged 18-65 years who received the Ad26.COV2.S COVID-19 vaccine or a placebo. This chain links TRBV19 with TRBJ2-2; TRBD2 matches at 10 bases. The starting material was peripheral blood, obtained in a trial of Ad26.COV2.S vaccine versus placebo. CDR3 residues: CASSIVFRGLAVTGELFF. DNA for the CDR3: TGTGCCAGTAGTATTGTCTTCCGAGGACTAGCGGTAACCGGGGAGCTGTTTTTT.